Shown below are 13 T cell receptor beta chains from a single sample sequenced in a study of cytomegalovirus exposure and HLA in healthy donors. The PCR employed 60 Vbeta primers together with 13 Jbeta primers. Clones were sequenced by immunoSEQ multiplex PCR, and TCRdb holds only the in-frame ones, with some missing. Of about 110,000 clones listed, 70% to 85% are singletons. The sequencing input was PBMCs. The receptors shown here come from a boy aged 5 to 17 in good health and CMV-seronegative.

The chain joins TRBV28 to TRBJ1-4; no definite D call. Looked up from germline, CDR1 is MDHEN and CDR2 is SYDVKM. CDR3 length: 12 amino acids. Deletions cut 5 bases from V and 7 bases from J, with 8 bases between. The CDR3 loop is CASSPPVEKLFF. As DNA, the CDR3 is TGTGCCAGCAGTCCCCCAGTTGAAAAACTGTTTTTT.

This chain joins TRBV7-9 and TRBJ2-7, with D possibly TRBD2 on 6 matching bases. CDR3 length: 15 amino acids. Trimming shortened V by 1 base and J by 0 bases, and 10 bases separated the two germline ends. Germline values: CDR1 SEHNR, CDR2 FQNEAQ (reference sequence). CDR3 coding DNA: TGTGCCAGCAGCTTAGTCGGGAGCCACTCCTACGAGCAGTACTTC. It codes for CASSLVGSHSYEQYF.

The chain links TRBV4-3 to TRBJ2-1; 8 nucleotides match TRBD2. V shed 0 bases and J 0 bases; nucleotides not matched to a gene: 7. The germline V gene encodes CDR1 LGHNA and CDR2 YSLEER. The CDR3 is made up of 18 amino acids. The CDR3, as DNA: TGCGCCAGCAGCCAAGATATGCGGGGGGTGAGCTCCTACAATGAGCAGTTCTTC. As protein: CASSQDMRGVSSYNEQFF.

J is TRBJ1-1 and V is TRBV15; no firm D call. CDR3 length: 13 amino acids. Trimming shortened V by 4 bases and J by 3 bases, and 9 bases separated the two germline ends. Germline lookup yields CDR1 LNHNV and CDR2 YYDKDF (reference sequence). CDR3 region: CATSIPSHTEAFF. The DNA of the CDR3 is TGTGCCACCAGCATCCCGAGCCACACTGAAGCTTTCTTT.

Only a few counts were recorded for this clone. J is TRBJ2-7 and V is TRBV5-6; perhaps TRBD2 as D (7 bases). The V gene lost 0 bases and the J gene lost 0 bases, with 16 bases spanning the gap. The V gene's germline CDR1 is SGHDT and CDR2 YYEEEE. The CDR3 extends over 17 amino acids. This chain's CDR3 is CASSLGLGGLGSYEQYF. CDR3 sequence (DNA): TGTGCCAGCAGCTTGGGATTGGGGGGGCTTGGCTCCTACGAGCAGTACTTC.

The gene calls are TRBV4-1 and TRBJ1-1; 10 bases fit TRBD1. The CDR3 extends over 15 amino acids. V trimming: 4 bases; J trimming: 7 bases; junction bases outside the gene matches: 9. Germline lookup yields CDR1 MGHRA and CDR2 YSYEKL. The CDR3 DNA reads TGCGCCAGCAGCCCGGGACAGGGGCCTAGACTTGAAGCTTTCTTT. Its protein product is CASSPGQGPRLEAFF.

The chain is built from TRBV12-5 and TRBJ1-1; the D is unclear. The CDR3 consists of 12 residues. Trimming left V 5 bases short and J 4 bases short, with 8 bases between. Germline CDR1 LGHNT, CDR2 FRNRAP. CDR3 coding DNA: TGTGCTAGTGGTCCCTCGAGCACTGAAGCTTTCTTT. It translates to CASGPSSTEAFF.

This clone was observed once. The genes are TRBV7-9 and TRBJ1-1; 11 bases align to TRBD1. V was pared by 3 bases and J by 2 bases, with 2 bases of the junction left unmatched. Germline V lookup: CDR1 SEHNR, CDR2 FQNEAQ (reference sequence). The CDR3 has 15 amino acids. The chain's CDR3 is CASSFGQGANTEAFF. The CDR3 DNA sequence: TGTGCCAGCAGCTTCGGACAGGGGGCAAACACTGAAGCTTTCTTT.

The CDR3 loop reads CASSSRQGPDTQYF. The CDR3 nucleotides are TGTGCCAGCAGTTCAAGACAGGGCCCAGATACGCAGTATTTT. The chain employs TRBV6-5 and TRBJ2-3; 7 positions match TRBD1. Trimming removed 4 bases from V and 4 bases from J; junction bases left unmatched: 5. CDR1 and CDR2 from the germline V gene are MNHEY and SVGAGI. The CDR3 is 14 amino acids.

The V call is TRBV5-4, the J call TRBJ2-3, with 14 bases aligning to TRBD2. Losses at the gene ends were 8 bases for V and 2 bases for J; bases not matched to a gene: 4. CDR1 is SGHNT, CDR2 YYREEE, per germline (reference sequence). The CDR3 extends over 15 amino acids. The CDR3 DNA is TGTGCCAGTAGGACTAGCGGGGGGTCCACAGATACGCAGTATTTT. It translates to CASRTSGGSTDTQYF.

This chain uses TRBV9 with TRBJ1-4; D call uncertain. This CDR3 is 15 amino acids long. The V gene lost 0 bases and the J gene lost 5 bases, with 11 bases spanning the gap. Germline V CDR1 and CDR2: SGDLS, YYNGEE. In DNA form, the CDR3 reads TGTGCCAGCAGCGTAGGGAGGGTGGGCAATGAAAAACTGTTTTTT. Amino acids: CASSVGRVGNEKLFF.

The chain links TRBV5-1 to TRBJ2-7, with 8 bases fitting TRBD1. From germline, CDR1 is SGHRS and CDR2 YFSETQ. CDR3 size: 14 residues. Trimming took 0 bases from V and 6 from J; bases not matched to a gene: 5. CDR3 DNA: TGCGCCAGCAGCTTGGGTGGACAGGGATCCGAGCAGTACTTC. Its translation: CASSLGGQGSEQYF.

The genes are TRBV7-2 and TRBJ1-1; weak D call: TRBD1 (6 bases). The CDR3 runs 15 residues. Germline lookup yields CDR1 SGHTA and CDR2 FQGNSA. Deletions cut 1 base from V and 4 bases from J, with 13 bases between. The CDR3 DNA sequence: TGTGCCAGCAGCTTAGGTGGGGGCCTCCGCACTGAAGCTTTCTTT. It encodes CASSLGGGLRTEAFF.